Each of the 13 T cell receptor beta chains below was sequenced from the same sample in a study of T-cell memory formation after mild COVID-19. TCRdb itself ran the 5' RACE reads through MiXCR, one entry per CDR3 protein. Of around 530,000 distinct CDR3 sequences listed, roughly a fifth are singletons. Sequencing was carried out using PBMCs or a T cell subset sorted from them (not recorded which). Receptors were obtained from an adult woman who had mild COVID-19 (a few samples of this study predate the infection). Cell type and time point are not known.

This clonotype has a handful of counts. The J gene is TRBJ2-1, the V gene TRBV4-1; TRBD2 matches at 10 bases. There are 16 residues in the CDR3. V shed 1 base and J 8 bases; nucleotides not matched to a gene: 8. Germline values: CDR1 MGHRA, CDR2 YSYEKL. The CDR3 nucleotides are TGCGCCAGCAGCCAAGGTCCGGGACTAGCGAAACATGAGCAGTTCTTC. It codes for CASSQGPGLAKHEQFF.

This clonotype turned up a few times. The chain links TRBV9 to TRBJ2-7, with D unclear. Germline CDR1 and CDR2: SGDLS and YYNGEE. This CDR3 has 14 amino acids. V was trimmed by 2 bases and J by 2 bases, leaving 11 bases between them. The CDR3 nucleotides read TGTGCCAGCAGCGTGGCGGCAGCCACCTACGAGCAGTACTTC. Translation gives CASSVAAATYEQYF. Based on the CDR3 plus reference TRBV9 and TRBJ2-7, the full variable domain is DSGVTQTPKHLITATGQRVTLRCSPRSGDLSVYWYQQSLDQGLQFLIQYYNGEERAKGNILERFSAQQFPDLHSELNLSSLELGDSALYFCASSVAAATYEQYFGPGTRLTVT.

V gene TRBV4-1 combines with J gene TRBJ2-1; 8 positions agree with TRBD2. The germline V gene encodes CDR1 MGHRA and CDR2 YSYEKL. Germline trimming cut 2 bases from V and 3 bases from J; bases unmatched to any gene: 3. This CDR3 spans 15 amino acids. Written as DNA, the CDR3 is TGCGCCAGCAGCCAATCGGCGGGAGGCTACAATGAGCAGTTCTTC. Translation gives CASSQSAGGYNEQFF.

This clonotype was recorded many times. The chain carries TRBV3-1 and TRBJ2-2; 8 bases match TRBD2. Germline V gene data show CDR1 as LGHDT and CDR2 as YNNKEL (reference sequence). After removal of 0 bases from V and 0 bases from J, the junction contained 9 bases not matched to a gene. This CDR3 is built from 19 residues. CDR3 amino acids: CASSQDVVAGHTNTGELFF. The CDR3 nucleotides are TGTGCCAGCAGCCAAGACGTAGTAGCGGGACATACGAACACCGGGGAGCTGTTTTTT.

This clonotype has more than one count but fewer than ten. The V call is TRBV6-1, the J call TRBJ2-1, with TRBD2 matching over 10 bases. This CDR3 spans 15 amino acids. Trimming cost V 4 bases and J 7 bases; bases outside gene matches: 7. Per the germline V gene, CDR1 is MNHNS and CDR2 is SASEGT. CDR3 DNA sequence: TGTGCCAGCAGTGCCGGGACTAGCGAGTGGAATGAGCAGTTCTTC. Amino acid sequence: CASSAGTSEWNEQFF.

Concerning this clonotype: Being one base from a much bigger clone, this may be a read error. The rearrangement joins TRBV12-3 or TRBV12-4 to TRBJ1-5, with TRBD1 as a possible D gene (6 bases). The CDR3 loop spans 15 amino acids. CDR3 bases: TGTGACAGCAGTTTCAGGGGACATAGCAATCAGCCCCAGCATTTT. Its protein product is CDSSFRGHSNQPQHF.

This clonotype has only a few counts. This chain joins TRBV7-8 and TRBJ2-2; D is possibly TRBD1 (5 bases). The V end was cut by 10 bases, the J end by 3 bases, with 12 bases between. This CDR3 region has 13 residues. Germline assignment: CDR1 SGHVS and CDR2 FQNEAQ. The CDR3 nucleotides are TGTGCCACGAGAGAACAGGACACCGGGGAGCTGTTTTTT. Amino acid sequence: CATREQDTGELFF.

This clonotype was counted only a few times. V usage is TRBV15 and J usage is TRBJ2-2; D is uncertain. Looked up from germline, CDR1 is LNHNV and CDR2 is YYDKDF (reference sequence). The CDR3 covers 13 residues. V was clipped by 3 bases and J by 4 bases, with 6 bases between them. CDR3 loop: CATSRQLTGELFF. CDR3 DNA sequence: TGTGCCACCAGCAGGCAGCTCACCGGGGAGCTGTTTTTT.

The chain uses TRBV27 and TRBJ2-2, with TRBD1 identical over 10 bases. J gave up 6 bases and V 5 bases, and 0 bases lay outside the gene matches. This CDR3 spans 13 amino acids. Germline CDR1 is MNHEY and CDR2 is SMNVEV (reference sequence). CDR3 protein: CASSGQGAGELFF. The CDR3 coding sequence is TGTGCCAGCAGTGGACAGGGGGCCGGGGAGCTGTTTTTT.

In its sample, this clonotype was seen a few times. V usage is TRBV4-3 and J usage is TRBJ2-7; perhaps TRBD1 as D (5 bases). The CDR3 loop spans 15 amino acids. Between the trimmed V and J ends, which lost 0 bases and 6 bases, there was a span of 15 bases. CDR1 and CDR2 (germline): LGHNA, YSLEER. As DNA, the CDR3 is TGCGCCAGCAGCCAAGACCCCGGCAGGGTCGGCGAGCAGTACTTC. This sequence encodes CASSQDPGRVGEQYF.

This clonotype showed up just a few times. The chain recombines TRBV2 with TRBJ1-4; D unresolved. Germline V gene data show CDR1 as SNHLY and CDR2 as FYNNEI. This CDR3 contains 14 residues. Trimming left V 6 bases short and J 0 bases short, with 8 bases between. The CDR3 loop is CASRSTTTNEKLFF. CDR3 DNA sequence: TGTGCCAGCAGATCGACCACAACTAATGAAAAACTGTTTTTT.

J is TRBJ2-7 and V is TRBV19; 7 positions match TRBD1. CDR1 LNHDA and CDR2 SQIVND come from the germline V gene (reference sequence). The CDR3 runs 15 residues. Trimming took 5 bases from V and 3 from J; bases not matched to a gene: 10. As DNA, the CDR3 is TGTGCCAGTAGTTCCGCAGGGGGACCTTTCTACGAGCAGTACTTC. The encoded protein is CASSSAGGPFYEQYF. The variable domain in full, completed from reference TRBV19 and TRBJ2-7, reads DGGITQSPKYLFRKEGQNVTLSCEQNLNHDAMYWYRQDPGQGLRLIYYSQIVNDFQKGDIAEGYSVSREKKESFPLTVTSAQKNPTAFYLCASSSAGGPFYEQYFGPGTRLTVT.

This clonotype has just a few counts. This sequence joins TRBV7-2 and TRBJ2-7; D call uncertain. V lost 0 bases to trimming and J lost 2 bases, with 8 bases between them. CDR1 is SGHTA, CDR2 FQGNSA, per germline. There are 14 residues in the CDR3. The CDR3 DNA reads TGTGCCAGCAGCTTAGCGATGACAACCTACGAGCAGTACTTC. Amino acid sequence: CASSLAMTTYEQYF.